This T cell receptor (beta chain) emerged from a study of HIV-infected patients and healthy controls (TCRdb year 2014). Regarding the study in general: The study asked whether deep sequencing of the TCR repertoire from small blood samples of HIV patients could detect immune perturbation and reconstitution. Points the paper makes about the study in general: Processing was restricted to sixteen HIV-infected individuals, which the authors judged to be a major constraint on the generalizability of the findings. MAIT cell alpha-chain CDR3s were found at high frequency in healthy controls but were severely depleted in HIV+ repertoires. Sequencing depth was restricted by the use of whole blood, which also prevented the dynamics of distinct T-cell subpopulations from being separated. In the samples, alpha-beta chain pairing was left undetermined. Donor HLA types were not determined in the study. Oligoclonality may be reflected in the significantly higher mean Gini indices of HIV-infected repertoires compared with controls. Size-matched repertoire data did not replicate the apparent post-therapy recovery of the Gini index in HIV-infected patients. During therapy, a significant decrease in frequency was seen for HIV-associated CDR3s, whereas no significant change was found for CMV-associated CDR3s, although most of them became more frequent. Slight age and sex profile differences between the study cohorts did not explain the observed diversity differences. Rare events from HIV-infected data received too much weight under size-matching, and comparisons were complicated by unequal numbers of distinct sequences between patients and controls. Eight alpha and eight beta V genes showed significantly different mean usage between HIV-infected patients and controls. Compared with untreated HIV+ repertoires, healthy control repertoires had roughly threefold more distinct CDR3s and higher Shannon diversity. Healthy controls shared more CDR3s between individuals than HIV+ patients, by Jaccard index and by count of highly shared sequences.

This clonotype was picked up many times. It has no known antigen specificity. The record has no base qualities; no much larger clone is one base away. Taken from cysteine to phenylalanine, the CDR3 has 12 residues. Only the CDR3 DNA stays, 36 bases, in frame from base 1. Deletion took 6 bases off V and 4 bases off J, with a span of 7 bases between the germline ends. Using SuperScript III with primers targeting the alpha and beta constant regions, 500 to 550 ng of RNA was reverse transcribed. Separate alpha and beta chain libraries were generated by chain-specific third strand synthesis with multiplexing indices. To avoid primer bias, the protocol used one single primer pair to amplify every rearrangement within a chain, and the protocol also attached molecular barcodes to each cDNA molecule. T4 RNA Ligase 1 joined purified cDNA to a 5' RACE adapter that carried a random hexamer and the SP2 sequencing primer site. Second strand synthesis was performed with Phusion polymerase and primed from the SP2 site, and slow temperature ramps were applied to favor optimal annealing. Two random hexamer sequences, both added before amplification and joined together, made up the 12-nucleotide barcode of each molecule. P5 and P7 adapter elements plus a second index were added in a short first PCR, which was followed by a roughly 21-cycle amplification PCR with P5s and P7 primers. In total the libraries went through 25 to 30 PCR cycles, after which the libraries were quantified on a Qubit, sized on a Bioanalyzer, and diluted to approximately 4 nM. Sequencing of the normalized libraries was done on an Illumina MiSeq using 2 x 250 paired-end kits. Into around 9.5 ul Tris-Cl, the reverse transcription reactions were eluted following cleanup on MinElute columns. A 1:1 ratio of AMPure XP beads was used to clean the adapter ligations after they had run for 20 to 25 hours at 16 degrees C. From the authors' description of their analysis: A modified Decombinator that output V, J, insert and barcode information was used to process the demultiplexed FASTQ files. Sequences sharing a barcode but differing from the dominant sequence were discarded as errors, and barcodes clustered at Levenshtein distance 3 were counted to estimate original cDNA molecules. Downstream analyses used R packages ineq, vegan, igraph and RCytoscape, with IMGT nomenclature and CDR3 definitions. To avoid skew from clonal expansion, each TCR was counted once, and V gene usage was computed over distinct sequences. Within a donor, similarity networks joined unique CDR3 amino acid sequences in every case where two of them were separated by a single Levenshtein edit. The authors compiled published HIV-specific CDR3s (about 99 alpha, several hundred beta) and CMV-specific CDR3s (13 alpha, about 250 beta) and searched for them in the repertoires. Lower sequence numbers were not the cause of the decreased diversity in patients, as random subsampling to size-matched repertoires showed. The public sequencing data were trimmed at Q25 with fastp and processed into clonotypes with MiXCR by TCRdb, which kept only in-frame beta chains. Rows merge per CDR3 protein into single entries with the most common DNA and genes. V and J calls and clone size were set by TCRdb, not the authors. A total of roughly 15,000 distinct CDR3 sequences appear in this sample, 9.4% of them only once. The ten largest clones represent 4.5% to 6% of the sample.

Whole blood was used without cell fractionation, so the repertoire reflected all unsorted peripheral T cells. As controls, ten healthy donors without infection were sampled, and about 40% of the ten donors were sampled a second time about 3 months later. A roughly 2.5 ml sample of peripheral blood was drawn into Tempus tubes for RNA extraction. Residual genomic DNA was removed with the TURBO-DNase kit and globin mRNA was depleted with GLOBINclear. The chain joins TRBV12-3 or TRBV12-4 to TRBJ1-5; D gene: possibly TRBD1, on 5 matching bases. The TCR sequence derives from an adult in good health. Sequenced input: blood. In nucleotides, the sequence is TGTGCCAGCAGGAGACAGAATCAGCCCCAGCATTTT. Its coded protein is CASRRQNQPQHF.